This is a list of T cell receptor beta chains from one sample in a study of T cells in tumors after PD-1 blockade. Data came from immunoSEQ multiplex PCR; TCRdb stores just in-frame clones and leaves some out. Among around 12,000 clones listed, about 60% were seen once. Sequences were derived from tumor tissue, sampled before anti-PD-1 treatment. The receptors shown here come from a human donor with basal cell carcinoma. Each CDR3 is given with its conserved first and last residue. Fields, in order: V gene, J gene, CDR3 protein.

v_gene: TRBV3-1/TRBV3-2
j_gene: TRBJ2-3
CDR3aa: CASSLRQGTDTQYF

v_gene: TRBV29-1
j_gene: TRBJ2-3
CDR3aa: CSAVRGGGFTDTQYF

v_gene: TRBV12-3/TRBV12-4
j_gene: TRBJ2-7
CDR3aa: CASSFGLDYEQYF

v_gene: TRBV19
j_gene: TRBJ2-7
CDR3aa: CASSGRLGAPYEQYF

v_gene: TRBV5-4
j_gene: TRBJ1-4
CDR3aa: CASSYGGGSGNEKLFF

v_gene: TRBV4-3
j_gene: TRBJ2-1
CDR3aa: CASSQFGGSDNEQFF

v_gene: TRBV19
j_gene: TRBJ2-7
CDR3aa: CASSSGASVVLTQQYF

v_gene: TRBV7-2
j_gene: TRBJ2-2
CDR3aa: CASGRANTNTGELFF

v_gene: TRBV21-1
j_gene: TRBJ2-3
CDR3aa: CASSTRRETGGTQYF

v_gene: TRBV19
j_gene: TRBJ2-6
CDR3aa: CASSVMNSGANVLTF